Listed below are T cell receptor beta chains from one sample, sequenced in a study of T cells in Graves' hyperthyroidism and ophthalmopathy. A single record per CDR3 protein comes from TCRdb applying MiXCR to the multiplex PCR reads. The sample has about half a million distinct CDR3 sequences, under 25% seen once; the top ten hold under 55%. The specimen was blood. Source of these receptors: a woman aged 70-85 years with Graves' ophthalmopathy. Each CDR3 is given with its conserved first and last residue. The D gene is left open where the match is weak. Not all rows give a size; the values are once, few, many and, for expanded clones, a class.

v_gene	d_gene	abundance	j_gene	CDR3nt	CDR3aa
TRBV6-1	-	-	TRBJ1-4	TGTGCCAGCAGGGGAACTACTTATAATGAAAAACTGTTTTTT	CASRGTTYNEKLFF
TRBV12-3/TRBV12-4	-	-	TRBJ1-4	TGTGCCAGCAGTCCCTCCTCTGAAAAACTGTTTTTT	CASSPSSEKLFF
TRBV5-5	TRBD1	-	TRBJ1-1	TGTGCCAGCAGCTTGGGGGCCGGGACAGCAGCTTTCTTT	CASSLGAGTAAFF
TRBV19	-	once	TRBJ2-5	TGTGCCAGTATTGGAGGCTATCAAGAGACCCAGTACTTC	CASIGGYQETQYF
TRBV7-2	-	many	TRBJ2-1	TGTGCCAGCAGCTTAGCGGCTTACGGTGAGCAGTTCTTC	CASSLAAYGEQFF
TRBV12-3/TRBV12-4	-	few	TRBJ1-5	TGTGCCAGCAGTTTAGCGGGCAGGGGCGACAATCAGCCCCAGCATTTT	CASSLAGRGDNQPQHF
TRBV5-5	TRBD2	-	TRBJ2-1	TGCGCCAGCAGCGAAAGCGGGAGGGCCGAGAATGAGCAGTTCTTC	CASSESGRAENEQFF
TRBV12-3/TRBV12-4	TRBD1	many	TRBJ1-2	TGTGCCAGCAGCCGTACACAGGGGGATGGCTACACCTTC	CASSRTQGDGYTF
TRBV18	TRBD2	few	TRBJ2-1	TGTGCCAGCTCTCAGACTAGCGGGAGTTCTAATGAGCAGTTCTTC	CASSQTSGSSNEQFF
TRBV12-3/TRBV12-4	TRBD1	many	TRBJ1-1	TGTGCCAGCAGTTTACGGGGACAGTTGAACACTGAAGCTTTCTTT	CASSLRGQLNTEAFF
TRBV19	-	few	TRBJ1-1	TGTGCCAGTATTAAGTCGCCTATGAACACTGAAGCTTTCTTT	CASIKSPMNTEAFF
TRBV12-3/TRBV12-4	-	-	TRBJ2-1	TGTGCCAGCAGCATAAGCTACAATGAGCAGTTCTTC	CASSISYNEQFF
TRBV12-3/TRBV12-4	TRBD1	-	TRBJ2-5	TGTGCCAGCAATAACAGGGGACCCCAAGAGACCCAGTACTTC	CASNNRGPQETQYF
TRBV27	TRBD2	few	TRBJ2-3	TGTGCCAGCAGTTGGAGGACTAGCGGGAGTAGCACAGATACGCAGTATTTT	CASSWRTSGSSTDTQYF
TRBV28	-	many	TRBJ1-2	TGTGCCAGCAGTTTGGGCGGGACCTATGGCTACACCTTC	CASSLGGTYGYTF
TRBV27	-	many	TRBJ1-1	TGTGCCAGCAGTTTGTTAAGGAACACTGAAGCTTTCTTT	CASSLLRNTEAFF
TRBV29-1	-	few	TRBJ2-5	TGCAGCGTTGAAGGGGCAGGGGCAGAGACCCAGTACTTC	CSVEGAGAETQYF
TRBV18	-	few	TRBJ1-5	TGTGCCAGCTCACCATCGGGACCCCAGAGTTTTGGTTCCCAGCATTTT	CASSPSGPQSFGSQHF
TRBV30	-	-	TRBJ1-4	TGTGCCTGGAGTGTGGGAGTTAATGAAAAACTGTTTTTT	CAWSVGVNEKLFF
TRBV18	TRBD1	-	TRBJ2-7	TGTGCCAGCTCACCTCTTACCGGGACAGAAGTCTACGAGCAGTACTTC	CASSPLTGTEVYEQYF
TRBV3-1	-	-	TRBJ1-3	TGTGCCAGCAGCCAAGATCGCGCCAGTCTAAAATATTTT	CASSQDRASLKYF
TRBV7-9	TRBD1	-	TRBJ1-2	TGTGCCAGCAGTATTAATACGGCAGGGGGCGACTATGGCTACACCTTC	CASSINTAGGDYGYTF
TRBV5-1	TRBD2	-	TRBJ2-3	TGCGCCAGCAGCATGGGCGGGAGACAAACAGATACGCAGTATTTT	CASSMGGRQTDTQYF
TRBV5-1	-	many	TRBJ1-2	TGTGCCAGCAGTCTGGGCCTGGGCTACACCTTC	CASSLGLGYTF
TRBV5-1	TRBD2	few	TRBJ2-7	TGCGCCAGCAGCTCCACTAGCGGGCGGTACTACGAGCAGTACTTC	CASSSTSGRYYEQYF
TRBV7-3	-	-	TRBJ1-4	TGTGCCAGCAGCCCAACACTTTCGCCGAATGAAAAACTGTTTTTT	CASSPTLSPNEKLFF
TRBV2	-	-	TRBJ1-1	TGTGCCAGAACCAGGGGTTACACTGAAGCTTTCTTT	CARTRGYTEAFF
TRBV5-1	TRBD2	-	TRBJ2-3	TGCGCCAGCAGCTTTTCCGGGAGGCTTGATACGCAGTATTTT	CASSFSGRLDTQYF
TRBV19	-	-	TRBJ2-6	TGTGCCAGTGCTAGGGGTGCAGGGGCCAACGTCCTGACTTTC	CASARGAGANVLTF
TRBV5-1	-	few	TRBJ2-2	TGCGCCAGCAGCTTGAGACTAGTAGACACCGGGGAGCTGTTTTTT	CASSLRLVDTGELFF
TRBV24-1	TRBD1	few	TRBJ1-1	TGTGCCACCAGTGATCCCCGGACAGGGGACACTGAAGCTTTCTTT	CATSDPRTGDTEAFF
TRBV7-9	TRBD1	-	TRBJ1-5	TGTGCCAGCAGCCAAAGGACAGGGGGCGATCAGCCCCAGCATTTT	CASSQRTGGDQPQHF
TRBV18	-	many	TRBJ2-7	TGTGCCAGCTCACCCATTAGGCCGCCGACCGAGCAGTACTTC	CASSPIRPPTEQYF
TRBV11-2	-	many	TRBJ2-1	TGTGCCAGCAGCTTAGACATGTCGGAGCAGTTCTTC	CASSLDMSEQFF
TRBV19	-	-	TRBJ2-5	TGTGCCAGTACAGACAGACTAGGGGAGACCCAGTACTTC	CASTDRLGETQYF
TRBV9	TRBD1	few	TRBJ1-1	TGTGCCAGCAGCGTGACGGACAGGGGGGGAGCTTTCTTT	CASSVTDRGGAFF
TRBV4-1	-	-	TRBJ2-6	TGCGCCAGCAGCCCAGGGTCGAGGGCCAACGTCCTGACTTTC	CASSPGSRANVLTF
TRBV20-1	-	few	TRBJ1-2	TGCAGTGCCGCCCAGGGGTATGGCTACACCTTC	CSAAQGYGYTF
TRBV15	-	-	TRBJ1-4	TGTGCCACCAGCAGAGATCCCGGAGGTGAAAAACTGTTTTTT	CATSRDPGGEKLFF
TRBV2	-	-	TRBJ1-1	TGTGCCAGCGGGGCCCTGAACACTGAAGCTTTCTTT	CASGALNTEAFF
TRBV2	-	-	TRBJ2-1	TGTACCAGCAGTTCTCAGGGTTTAACCCACAATGAGCAGTTCTTC	CTSSSQGLTHNEQFF
TRBV3-1	TRBD2	many	TRBJ2-7	TGTGCCAGCAGCCAAGCATCGGGACTAGCCGGAGAGCAGTACTTC	CASSQASGLAGEQYF
TRBV3-1	-	many	TRBJ1-1	TGTGCCAGCAGCCAAGTCAGGACTGCCGGGAACACTGAAGCTTTCTTT	CASSQVRTAGNTEAFF
TRBV15	-	few	TRBJ1-5	TGTGCCACCAGCAGAGGAACCCTCCTAAATCAGCCCCAGCATTTT	CATSRGTLLNQPQHF
TRBV7-9	-	-	TRBJ2-4	TGTGCCAGCAGCTTAGAAGGGGCGGGTGACATTCAGTACTTC	CASSLEGAGDIQYF
TRBV5-1	-	-	TRBJ2-3	TGCGCCAGCGCCCAACCGAATTTCGCTCTTTCCAGGGCGCAGTATTTT	CASAQPNFALSRAQYF